This section outlines one T cell receptor beta chain sequence together with its context. Original handling: Nucleated cell counts were estimated from reference gene primer amplification. The method was immunoSEQ multiplex PCR; TCRdb's version includes in-frame clones alone and lacks a portion of them. For V, J and clone size, that table is used; D and trimming come from the DNA. In the table there are roughly 150,000 clones, about 88% of which are singletons. The sample comes from a study of blood T cell repertoires in COVID-19. Looked up from germline, CDR1 is SGHTA and CDR2 is FQGNSA. This CDR3 spans 15 amino acids. V lost 4 bases, J lost 5 bases, and 17 bases lay in between.

The receptor was derived from a man aged 50-59 years who had recovered from COVID-19. The sequencing input was peripheral blood. The chain employs TRBV7-2 and TRBJ1-1, with D unclear. DNA of the CDR3: TGTGCCAGCAGCTCCTTGCCGGGAGGAGGTACTGAAGCTTTCTTT. Protein product: CASSSLPGGGTEAFF.